This is a list of T cell receptor beta chains from one sample in a study of blood T cell repertoires in COVID-19. Clones were sequenced by immunoSEQ multiplex PCR, and TCRdb holds only the in-frame ones, with some missing. Of about 210,000 clones detected, 65% to 90% appear once; the ten largest clones hold about 8.9%. The source material was PBMCs or T cells enriched from blood (not recorded which). The receptors derive from a woman aged 45-59 years with acute COVID-19. Both conserved end residues are part of each CDR3. Each record gives: CDR3 DNA, CDR3 protein, V gene, clone size, D gene, J gene. A D gene is named only where the DNA matches it firmly. Only part of the rows carry a size: once, few, many, or a class if the clone is expanded.

TGTGCCAGCAGAACCGGGACTAACTACGAGCAGTACTTC	CASRTGTNYEQYF	TRBV6-5	.	TRBD2	TRBJ2-7
TGCGCCAGCAGCCAAGATTGGGGGAGGGCTAATGAAAAACTGTTTTTT	CASSQDWGRANEKLFF	TRBV4-1	.	.	TRBJ1-4
TGTGCCAGCAGCTGGACAGGGGGCTCCTACGAGCAGTACTTC	CASSWTGGSYEQYF	TRBV7-2	few	TRBD1	TRBJ2-7
TGTGCTAGTGGTTTGTACAGCTACACTGAAGCTTTCTTT	CASGLYSYTEAFF	TRBV12-5	.	.	TRBJ1-1
TGCGCCAGCACCGACCCCCATCAACAGGGGGCCCTCGACGGTGGTGGGGCCAACGTCCTGACTTTC	CASTDPHQQGALDGGGANVLTF	TRBV10-1	.	TRBD1	TRBJ2-6
TGTGCCAGCAGTTGGGGCAGGGATCAGCCCCAGCATTTT	CASSWGRDQPQHF	TRBV27	.	.	TRBJ1-5
TGTGCCAGCAGTCGGGACAGACAAGAGACCCAGTACTTC	CASSRDRQETQYF	TRBV12-3/TRBV12-4	.	TRBD1	TRBJ2-5
TGTGCCAGCTCCCGGGGGGGACTAGCGGTTTACAATGAGCAGTTCTTC	CASSRGGLAVYNEQFF	TRBV13	few	TRBD2	TRBJ2-1
TGTGCCAGCAGCCAGAGGACAGGGAGGGCCTATGGCTACACCTTC	CASSQRTGRAYGYTF	TRBV3-1/TRBV3-2	.	TRBD1	TRBJ1-2
TGCGCCAGCAGCTTCGGACAGGATGGTGGCTACACCTTC	CASSFGQDGGYTF	TRBV5-1	.	TRBD1	TRBJ1-2
TGTGCCAGTAGTATACTAGCGGGAGTACTCGATGAGCAGTTCTTC	CASSILAGVLDEQFF	TRBV19	.	TRBD2	TRBJ2-1
TGTGCCAGCAGCCCCGACAGCAACTATGGCTACACCTTC	CASSPDSNYGYTF	TRBV25-1	once	.	TRBJ1-2
TGTGCCAGCAGCCAGGGCAGGGGGCATGGCTACACCTTC	CASSQGRGHGYTF	TRBV3-1/TRBV3-2	.	TRBD1	TRBJ1-2
TGTGCCAGCAGTTACGAAGGGACAGAGCAGTACTTC	CASSYEGTEQYF	TRBV6-5	.	.	TRBJ2-7
TGTGCCAGCACCCTTGGGAGGGTCACTCGAAGACCCCTCCACTTT	CASTLGRVTRRPLHF	TRBV6-5	once	.	TRBJ1-6
TGTGCCAGCAGCTTAGGTGGCCTTAACCCTGGAAACACCATATATTTT	CASSLGGLNPGNTIYF	TRBV7-6	.	.	TRBJ1-3
TGTGCCAGCAGTTACCCCCAGGGCCTTAGTTATGAGCAGTTCTTC	CASSYPQGLSYEQFF	TRBV6-5	.	.	TRBJ2-1
TGTGCCAGCAGCCGACAGGGCCCCACAGATACGCAGTATTTT	CASSRQGPTDTQYF	TRBV11-3	.	TRBD1	TRBJ2-3
TGTGCCAGCACCAGGGGGGACAATCAGCCCCAGCATTTT	CASTRGDNQPQHF	TRBV12-3/TRBV12-4	.	TRBD1	TRBJ1-5
TGTGCCAGTAGGCCAGGGGGCAATGAGCAGTTCTTC	CASRPGGNEQFF	TRBV6-5	.	TRBD1	TRBJ2-1